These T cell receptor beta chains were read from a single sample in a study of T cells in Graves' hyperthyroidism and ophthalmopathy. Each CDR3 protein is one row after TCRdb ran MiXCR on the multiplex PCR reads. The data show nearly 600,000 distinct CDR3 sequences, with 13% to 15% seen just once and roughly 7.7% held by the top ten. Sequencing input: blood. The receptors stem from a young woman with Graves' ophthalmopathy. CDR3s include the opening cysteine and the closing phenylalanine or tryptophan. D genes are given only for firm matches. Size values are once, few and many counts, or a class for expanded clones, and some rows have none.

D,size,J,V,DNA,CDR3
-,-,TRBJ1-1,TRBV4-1,TGCGCCAGCAGCCAAGTTCATAGTCGAAACACTGAAGCTTTCTTT,CASSQVHSRNTEAFF
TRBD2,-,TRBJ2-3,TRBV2,TGTGCCAGCAGGAGAACCCGACTAGCCCAAACGGGCGCAGATACGCAGTATTTT,CASRRTRLAQTGADTQYF
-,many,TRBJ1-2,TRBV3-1,TGTGCCAGCAGCCACTTCACAGAAAACTATGGCTACACCTTC,CASSHFTENYGYTF
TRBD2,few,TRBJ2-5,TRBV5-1,TGCGCCAGCCAGCGGGAGACGTTGGAGACCCAGTACTTC,CASQRETLETQYF
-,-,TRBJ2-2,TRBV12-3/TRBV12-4,TGTGCCAGCAGGCTTCCGGGGGGCCCCACCGGGGAGCTGTTTTTT,CASRLPGGPTGELFF
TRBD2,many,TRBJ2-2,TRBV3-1,TGTGCCAGCAGCCAAGCCGGACTAGCGGGTAATACCGGGGAGCTGTTTTTT,CASSQAGLAGNTGELFF
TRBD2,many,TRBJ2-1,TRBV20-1,TGCAGTGCTAGAGGTACCGGGACTAGCGGGAGCTTTAATGAGCAGTTCTTC,CSARGTGTSGSFNEQFF
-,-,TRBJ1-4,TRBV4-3,TGCGCCAGCAGCCAAGAAGGGACTACTAATGAAAAACTGTTTTTT,CASSQEGTTNEKLFF
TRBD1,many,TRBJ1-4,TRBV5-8,TGTGCCAGCAGCTTTGGACAGGGTACTAATGAAAAACTGTTTTTT,CASSFGQGTNEKLFF
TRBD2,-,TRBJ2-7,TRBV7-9,TGTGCCAGCAGCTCCGCTAGCGGGCGCTCCTACGAGCAGTACTTC,CASSSASGRSYEQYF
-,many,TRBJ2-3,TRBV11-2,TGTGCCAGCAGCTTGCGGCCAGGGTTGAAAGATACGCAGTATTTT,CASSLRPGLKDTQYF
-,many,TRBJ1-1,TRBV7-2,TGTGCCAGCAGCTTAGGGGGGGGAATGAACACTGAAGCTTTCTTT,CASSLGGGMNTEAFF
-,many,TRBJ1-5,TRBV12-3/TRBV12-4,TGTGCCAGCAGTTTAAGCTGGGGCAATCAGCCCCAGCATTTT,CASSLSWGNQPQHF
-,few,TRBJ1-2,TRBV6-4,TGTGCCAGCAGTGACTCGTTTAGGGAGTTTAACTATGGCTACACCTTC,CASSDSFREFNYGYTF
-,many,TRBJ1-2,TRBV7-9,TGTGCCAGCAGCTTTTCCTTCTATGGCTACACCTTC,CASSFSFYGYTF